This T cell receptor (beta chain) was documented in a study of T cell repertoires in cytomegalovirus infection. TCRdb called the reads again in MiXCR, with one record for every CDR3 protein. This table has approximately 320,000 distinct CDR3 sequences, more than 9% appearing once. Germline lookup yields CDR1 LNHDA and CDR2 SQIVND (reference sequence). V lost 6 bases, J lost 5 bases, and 12 bases stayed unmatched. This CDR3 region has 16 residues. This clonotype was counted a few times. The genes are TRBV19 and TRBJ2-1; 8 nucleotides match TRBD2. This sequence originates from a human donor in good health (CMV status not recorded). Some clones in this sample may be carry-over from other donors' samples. The sequenced sample consisted of PBMCs. Written as DNA, the CDR3 is TGTGCCAGTAGCCTTTTAGTCGGGAGGGCCCACAATGAGCAGTTCTTC. Its translation: CASSLLVGRAHNEQFF.